What follows are 28 T cell receptor beta chains derived from one specimen sequenced in a study of vaccination and CD4 T cells after COVID-19 (dated by TCRdb to between 2020 and 2023). The treatment or condition label, read with the paper, signifies: roughly 10-day PBMC culture with coronavirus spike peptide pools or control peptides (ViraFEST assay). CD4+ T cells from unexposed donors were collected before the COVID-19 pandemic (2011-2018). Receptor libraries were prepared by PCR. Sequencing used an Illumina iSeq 100. TCR sequencing of DNA from cultured CD4+ T cells used the Oncomine TCR Beta short-read assay at the Johns Hopkins FTIC core. The raw public data were reprocessed by TCRdb itself: fastp quality trimming at Q25, MiXCR clonotype calling, in-frame beta chains only. Each CDR3 protein appears once, grouped with its most common genes and DNA. Within this sample are approximately 1,500 distinct CDR3 sequences, with about an eighth of them counted one time only. The ten largest clones represent about 13% of the sample.

No antigen is known for these receptors. Material for sequencing was CD4+ T cells from blood, cultured in vitro. These receptor sequences come from a human donor in good health.

Comments on this clonotype: The junction shows a germline mismatch at one end, possibly a read error. CDR3 DNA sequence: TGTGCCAGCAGCTTTTCTAGCGGGAGGGCCCTCAATGAGCGGTTCTTC. Residues: CASSFSSGRALNERFF. The chain employs TRBV5-8 and TRBJ2-1, with 12 bases identical to TRBD2. The germline V gene has CDR1 SGHTS and CDR2 YDEGEE. The CDR3 loop spans 16 amino acids.

This clonotype is labeled medium-sized (0.01 to 0.1%). CDR3 amino acids: CASSSYEFQGKQYF. The CDR3 DNA reads TGTGCCAGCAGCTCATACGAATTCCAGGGGAAGCAGTATTTT. V is TRBV7-2 and J is TRBJ2-3; the D gene is possibly TRBD1 (6 bases). The CDR3 is made up of 14 amino acids. Trimming pared 4 bases from V and 11 bases from J, leaving 19 bases between. Germline CDR1 SGHTA, CDR2 FQGNSA.

The table lists this clonotype with a few counts. The chain is built from TRBV11-2 and TRBJ2-3; TRBD1 matches at 10 bases. The CDR3 is 15 residues long. From germline, CDR1 is SGHAT and CDR2 FQNNGV. Trimming cost V 4 bases and J 5 bases; bases outside gene matches: 6. Written as DNA, the CDR3 is TGTGCCAGCAGCTACGGGACAGGGGTAAGAGATACGCAGTATTTT. Protein: CASSYGTGVRDTQYF.

This clonotype is large in the sample. V gene TRBV20-1 combines with J gene TRBJ1-6; D not certain. The germline V gene has CDR1 DFQATT and CDR2 SNEGSKA (reference sequence). This CDR3 spans 15 amino acids. V was cut by 3 bases and J by 6 bases, with 15 bases left in between. This CDR3 is CSASRVLSGNSPLHF. In DNA form, the CDR3 reads TGCAGTGCTAGCCGGGTCCTTAGTGGTAATTCACCCCTCCACTTT.

This clonotype is medium-sized in the sample. The gene calls are TRBV20-1 and TRBJ2-5; 11 nucleotides agree with TRBD2. Germline V CDR1 and CDR2: DFQATT, SNEGSKA (reference sequence). Trimming took 5 bases from V and 5 from J; bases not matched to a gene: 13. The CDR3 totals 16 residues. The CDR3, as DNA: TGCAGTGCTGGAGCTTTAGCGGGGGGGCCGTCGGAGACCCAGTACTTC. Its translation is CSAGALAGGPSETQYF.

Turning to this clonotype: A much larger clone sits a single nucleotide away, making a read error possible. The chain carries TRBV10-3 and TRBJ2-7, with a weak D call TRBD2 (5 bases). Germline V gene sequence: CDR1 ENHRY, CDR2 SYGVKD. The CDR3 loop spans 13 amino acids. The CDR3 is CAVSAGDSYEQYF. The CDR3 DNA reads TGTGCCGTCAGTGCCGGGGACTCCTACGAGCAGTACTTC.

The gene calls are TRBV12-3 or TRBV12-4 and TRBJ1-5; 8 nucleotides line up with TRBD1. The CDR3 runs to 15 residues. V dropped 5 bases and J dropped 5; count of bases not matched to a gene: 8. CDR3 DNA: TGTGCCAGCAGTCCCTCGGGACAGGAATATCAGCCCCAGCATTTT. It codes for CASSPSGQEYQPQHF.

Judged by abundance, this clonotype is large. The V gene is TRBV20-1, the J gene TRBJ2-3; the D gene is possibly TRBD1 (5 bases). The CDR3 sequence is 13 residues long. V was clipped by 1 base and J by 13 bases, with 18 bases between them. Germline-derived CDR1 and CDR2 are DFQATT and SNEGSKA (reference sequence). CDR3 protein: CSARVVDTDSKYF. Written as DNA, the CDR3 is TGCAGTGCTAGAGTCGTGGACACCGATTCCAAGTATTTT.

Relative to its sample, this clonotype is large. The chain joins TRBV20-1 to TRBJ2-5; TRBD2 agrees at 12 bases. Germline lookup yields CDR1 DFQATT and CDR2 SNEGSKA (reference sequence). The CDR3 contains 15 residues. V was pared by 6 bases and J by 1 base, with 6 bases of the junction left unmatched. This CDR3 reads CSATGLAGSQETQYF. The CDR3 DNA reads as TGCAGTGCCACCGGACTAGCGGGGAGCCAAGAGACCCAGTACTTC.

Judged by abundance, this clonotype is medium-sized (0.01 to 0.1%). The chain joins TRBV7-9 to TRBJ2-7; perhaps D is TRBD1 or TRBD2 (5 bases each). Per germline, CDR1 SEHNR and CDR2 FQNEAQ (reference sequence). The CDR3 consists of 14 residues. The germline V and J ends were trimmed by 0 bases and 3 bases, with 9 bases remaining between them. The CDR3 DNA reads TGTGCCAGCAGCTTAGCGGGGGTCCACTACGAGCAGTACTTC. Encoded protein: CASSLAGVHYEQYF.

By share of the sample, this clonotype is medium-sized. The gene calls are TRBV30 and TRBJ1-2; no clear D gene. The CDR3 totals 14 residues. Germline-derived CDR1 and CDR2 are GTSNPN and SVGIG (reference sequence). V lost 0 bases to trimming and J lost 6 bases, with 14 bases between them. The CDR3 DNA sequence: TGTGCCTGGAGTGTATCAGAGCCCGTCCATGGCTACACCTTC. It translates to CAWSVSEPVHGYTF.

This clonotype qualifies as medium-sized. The chain recombines TRBV6-2 or TRBV6-3 with TRBJ2-7, with 14 nucleotides matching TRBD2. Germline loops: CDR1 MNHEY, CDR2 SVGEGT. The CDR3 is 16 residues long. V lost 2 bases to trimming and J lost 5 bases; unmatched junction nucleotides: 5. The DNA for the CDR3 is TGTGCCAGCAGTTACGGGACTAGCGGGAGACGCCACGAGCAGTACTTC. Protein: CASSYGTSGRRHEQYF.

The CDR3 loop reads CARTGPSSADTQYF. CDR3 nucleotide sequence: TGTGCCCGGACCGGGCCGTCGAGTGCGGATACGCAGTATTTT. The J gene is TRBJ2-3, the V gene TRBV30; no clear D gene. Germline-derived CDR1 and CDR2 are GTSNPN and SVGIG (reference sequence). V gave up 8 bases and J gave up 6 bases, with 21 bases separating them. CDR3 length: 14 amino acids.

By share, this clonotype ranks as medium-sized. The gene calls are TRBV2 and TRBJ2-7; the match to TRBD1 covers 11 bases. Germline V gene sequence: CDR1 SNHLY, CDR2 FYNNEI. V lost 5 bases and J lost 0; bases outside the gene matches: 3. The CDR3 length is 15 residues. The chain's CDR3 is CASSRTGGLSYEQYF. The CDR3 nucleotides read TGTGCCAGCAGTCGGACAGGGGGCCTCTCCTACGAGCAGTACTTC.

The chain joins TRBV12-3 or TRBV12-4 to TRBJ1-6; D is undetermined. The CDR3 spans 17 residues. Trimming pared 5 bases from V and 4 bases from J, leaving 18 bases between. In DNA form, the CDR3 reads TGTGCCAGCAGTCAATTTATAGGGAAAACATATAATTCACCCCTCCACTTT. Its translation is CASSQFIGKTYNSPLHF.

In its sample, this clonotype is medium-sized. The V and J genes are TRBV7-3 and TRBJ2-6; D not resolved. This CDR3 has 14 amino acids. Trimming cost V 4 bases and J 4 bases, with 8 bases left between them. Germline V gene sequence: CDR1 SGHTA, CDR2 FQGTGA. CDR3 residues: CASSSFGGANVLTF. The CDR3 DNA follows: TGTGCCAGCAGCTCGTTTGGCGGGGCCAACGTCCTGACTTTC.

By frequency in the sample, this clonotype is medium-sized. The gene calls are TRBV20-1 and TRBJ1-1, with D unclear. V was clipped by 1 base and J by 1 base, with 10 bases between them. Germline assignment: CDR1 DFQATT and CDR2 SNEGSKA (reference sequence). The CDR3 loop spans 14 amino acids. DNA for the CDR3: TGCAGTGCTAGAGCCACAGCGGGGAACACTGAAGCTTTCTTT. Translation: CSARATAGNTEAFF.

On this clonotype: A read error may be the cause here, since a much bigger clone is one base away. The chain recombines TRBV15 with TRBJ2-7; 9 bases match TRBD1. This CDR3 spans 15 amino acids. Germline V lookup: CDR1 LNHNV, CDR2 YYDKDF (reference sequence). CDR3 DNA: TGTGCCACCAGCAGAGAAGGGACAGGGTTGTACGGGCAGTACTTC. Amino acids: CATSREGTGLYGQYF.

The V gene is TRBV9, the J gene TRBJ2-2; 8 bases map to TRBD1. The germline CDR1 and CDR2 sequences are SGDLS and YYNGEE. Losses at the gene ends were 4 bases for V and 4 bases for J; bases not matched to a gene: 6. The CDR3 runs to 15 residues. CDR3 residues: CASSLGQDPTGELFF. CDR3 nucleotide sequence: TGTGCCAGCAGCTTGGGACAGGACCCCACCGGGGAGCTGTTTTTT.

This clonotype is classed as large (0.1 to 1%). The rearrangement joins TRBV2 to TRBJ1-5; D remains unclear. Trimming removed 7 bases at V and 4 bases at J, with 14 bases between. Germline V gene lookup returns CDR1 SNHLY and CDR2 FYNNEI. The CDR3 spans 14 residues. This CDR3 reads CASTANRANQPQHF. The CDR3 nucleotides are TGTGCCAGCACCGCCAATAGGGCGAATCAGCCCCAGCATTTT.

This clonotype was found a few times. The V call is TRBV20-1, the J call TRBJ1-4; the D gene is possibly TRBD1 (5 bases). The CDR3 is 13 amino acids. Germline CDR1 and CDR2: DFQATT and SNEGSKA (reference sequence). Trimming removed 8 bases from V and 7 bases from J, with 17 bases in between. The CDR3 reads CSILAGTFEKLFF. The CDR3 coding sequence is TGCAGTATCCTCGCCGGGACGTTTGAAAAACTGTTTTTT.

Notes on this clonotype: A much larger clonotype is one base distant, so this may be a read error. The V gene is TRBV7-2, the J gene TRBJ2-1; D is ambiguous. Germline assignment: CDR1 SGHTA and CDR2 FQGNSA. The ends were cut back, 0 bases at V and 12 bases at J, with 18 bases in the middle. The CDR3 sequence is 15 residues long. As DNA, the CDR3 is TGTGCCAGCAGCTTAGCGCAAGCCAGTTCCCTTGGGCAGTTCTTC. It encodes CASSLAQASSLGQFF.

This clonotype is termed medium-sized. The chain has TRBV15 and TRBJ2-7, with 9 bases matching TRBD1. V lost 0 bases and J lost 4; bases outside the gene matches: 4. Germline V CDR1 and CDR2: LNHNV, YYDKDF (reference sequence). The CDR3 runs to 15 residues. In DNA, the CDR3 is TGTGCCACCAGCAGAGAAGGGACAGGGTTGTACGAGCAGTACTTC. Translated, it gives CATSREGTGLYEQYF.

This clonotype is labeled as medium-sized (0.01 to 0.1%). The chain links TRBV6-2 or TRBV6-3 to TRBJ2-3; D not certain. The CDR3 sequence is 13 residues long. V lost 6 bases, J lost 0 bases, and 7 bases lay in between. Germline V gene data show CDR1 as MNHEY and CDR2 as SVGEGT. The CDR3 DNA is TGTGCCAGCAGAAGCTCTAGCACAGATACGCAGTATTTT. Translation gives CASRSSSTDTQYF.

In this sample, this clonotype is medium-sized (0.01 to 0.1%). J is TRBJ1-4 and V is TRBV20-1; TRBD1 aligns across 8 bases. In germline, CDR1 is DFQATT, CDR2 SNEGSKA (reference sequence). This CDR3 region has 12 residues. Trimming took 6 bases from V and 10 from J; bases not matched to a gene: 7. CDR3 residues: CSAPDRAGKLFF. The CDR3 DNA sequence: TGCAGTGCCCCGGACAGGGCCGGAAAACTGTTTTTT.

In this sample, this clonotype is large. Here the CDR3 reads CASSPVGTSGGTDTQYF. The DNA of the CDR3 is TGTGCCAGCAGCCCAGTCGGGACTAGCGGGGGGACAGATACGCAGTATTTT. This rearrangement joins TRBV7-6 to TRBJ2-3; 15 bases fit TRBD2. The CDR3 is 17 residues long. The V gene's germline CDR1 is SGHVS and CDR2 FNYEAQ. V dropped 5 bases and J dropped 3; count of bases not matched to a gene: 6.

The genes are TRBV19 and TRBJ2-3, with D possibly being TRBD2 (5 bases). The germline V gene has CDR1 LNHDA and CDR2 SQIVND (reference sequence). Trimming left V 7 bases short and J 0 bases short, with 14 bases between. The CDR3 is 15 amino acids. The CDR3 DNA sequence: TGTGCCAGTACTGGACGGGGTCCTAGCACAGATACGCAGTATTTT. Its translation: CASTGRGPSTDTQYF.

This clonotype is large (0.1 to 1%) within its sample. V and J are TRBV20-1 and TRBJ1-2; a possible D gene is TRBD1 (6 bases). The CDR3 consists of 15 residues. Germline CDR1 is DFQATT and CDR2 is SNEGSKA (reference sequence). Trimming removed 3 bases from V and 1 base from J, with 15 bases in between. The CDR3 is CSARGRGRSNYGYTF. The CDR3 DNA is TGCAGTGCTAGGGGGCGGGGGCGAAGTAACTATGGCTACACCTTC.